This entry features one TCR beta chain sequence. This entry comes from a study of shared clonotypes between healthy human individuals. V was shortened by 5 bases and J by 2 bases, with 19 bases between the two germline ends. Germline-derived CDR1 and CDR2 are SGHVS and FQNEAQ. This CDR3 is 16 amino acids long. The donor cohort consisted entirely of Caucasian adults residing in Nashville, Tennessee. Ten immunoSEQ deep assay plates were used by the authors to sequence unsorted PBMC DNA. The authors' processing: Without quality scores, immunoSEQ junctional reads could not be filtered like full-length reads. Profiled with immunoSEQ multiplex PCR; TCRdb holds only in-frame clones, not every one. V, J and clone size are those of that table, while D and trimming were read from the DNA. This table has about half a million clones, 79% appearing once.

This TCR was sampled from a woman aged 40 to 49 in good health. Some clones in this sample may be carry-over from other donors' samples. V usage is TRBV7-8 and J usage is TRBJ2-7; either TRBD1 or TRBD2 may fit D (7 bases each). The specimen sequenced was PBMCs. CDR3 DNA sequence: TGTGCCAGCAGCCTAAGGGGGCAGCGGGACCCCTACGAGCAGTACTTC. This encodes CASSLRGQRDPYEQYF.